The source of this T cell receptor beta chain is a study of blood T cell repertoires in COVID-19. Turning to the study itself: Both acute and convalescent COVID-19 samples were obtained from the United States, Italy and Spain.

Per the germline V gene, CDR1 is DFQATT and CDR2 is SNEGSKA (reference sequence). Trimming removed 0 bases from V and 11 bases from J, with 10 bases in between. The CDR3 has 11 residues. Libraries were prepared by immunoSEQ multiplex PCR; TCRdb keeps only in-frame clonotypes and omits some of them. The data show about 280,000 clones, around 85% seen once. The material sequenced was peripheral blood. The clonotype was recovered from a man aged 50 to 59 with active or convalescent COVID-19. The chain uses TRBV20-1 and TRBJ1-1; a possible D gene is TRBD1 (5 bases). The CDR3 region is CSAREGVTAFF. The CDR3 DNA reads as TGCAGTGCTAGAGAAGGGGTCACGGCTTTCTTT.